What follows are 11 T cell receptor beta chains derived from one specimen sequenced in a study of blood T cell repertoires in COVID-19. Generated by immunoSEQ multiplex PCR, the TCRdb table keeps only in-frame clones and is missing some. Here the sample spans around 60,000 clones, roughly 90% being singletons. The material sequenced was peripheral blood. These receptors came from a man aged 55 to 69 with acute or convalescent COVID-19.

This clone came up a few times. The chain couples TRBV18 to TRBJ1-1, with D possibly being TRBD1 (5 bases). Germline CDR1 and CDR2: KGHSH and LQKENI. The CDR3 is 14 amino acids. Trimming removed 3 bases at V and 4 bases at J, with 12 bases between. The CDR3 region is CASSPGRGGTEAFF. The CDR3 region has the DNA TGTGCCAGCTCACCCGGGCGGGGGGGCACTGAAGCTTTCTTT. Supplemented by reference TRBV18 and TRBJ1-1, the full variable domain reads NAGVMQNPRHLVRRRGQEARLRCSPMKGHSHVYWYRQLPEEGLKFMVYLQKENIIDESGMPKERFSAEFPKEGPSILRIQQVVRGDSAAYFCASSPGRGGTEAFFGQGTRLTVV.

This sequence joins TRBV3-1 (or the pseudogene TRBV3-2) and TRBJ1-2; perhaps TRBD1 as D (6 bases). The CDR3 runs 15 residues. V was shortened by 3 bases and J by 6 bases, with 17 bases between the two germline ends. CDR1 and CDR2 (germline): LGHDT, YNNKEL (reference sequence). The CDR3 nucleotides are TGTGCCAGCAGCCATCGGGACCTTAACAGGGATGGCTACACCTTC. Translated: CASSHRDLNRDGYTF.

The chain recombines TRBV5-4 with TRBJ2-7; 8 bases are shared with TRBD1. The CDR3 is 16 residues long. The V gene end was trimmed by 3 bases and the J gene end by 7 bases; junction bases not matched to a gene: 15. Germline CDR1 SGHNT, CDR2 YYREEE (reference sequence). In DNA, the CDR3 is TGTGCCAGCAGCTCCGGCCGACAGACAGGGGCTGGAGAGCAGTACTTC. Its protein is CASSSGRQTGAGEQYF.

The chain carries TRBV29-1 and TRBJ2-1; D unclear. With 8 bases removed from V and 4 bases from J, the gap between germline ends came to 21 bases. CDR3 length: 15 residues. Germline V gene lookup returns CDR1 SQVTM and CDR2 ANQGSEA. CDR3 sequence reads: CSITTPSILYNEQFF. CDR3 in DNA: TGCAGCATAACTACTCCCTCAATACTTTACAATGAGCAGTTCTTC.

The chain combines TRBV19 with TRBJ1-1; TRBD1 might be the D (6 bases). The CDR3 loop spans 14 amino acids. V was clipped by 6 bases and J by 6 bases, with 17 bases between them. Looked up from germline, CDR1 is LNHDA and CDR2 is SQIVND (reference sequence). CDR3 coding DNA: TGTGCCAGTAGAGGAATCGACAGGCAGTCTGAAGCTTTCTTT. Its translation: CASRGIDRQSEAFF.

The V call is TRBV27, the J call TRBJ1-2; the D gene is possibly TRBD1 (6 bases). Per the germline V gene, CDR1 is MNHEY and CDR2 is SMNVEV (reference sequence). This CDR3 is 14 amino acids long. Trimming took 5 bases from V and 1 from J, leaving 11 bases between them. The CDR3 sequence: CASSGLDSNYGYTF. For the CDR3, the DNA is TGTGCCAGCAGTGGCCTGGACAGTAACTATGGCTACACCTTC.

This rearrangement joins TRBV4-1 to TRBJ1-1; TRBD1 aligns across 11 bases. Germline V gene data show CDR1 as MGHRA and CDR2 as YSYEKL. The CDR3 is 15 residues long. J gave up 5 bases and V 1 base, and 3 bases lay outside the gene matches. The CDR3 reads CASSQVWDRGTEAFF. The CDR3 nucleotides read TGCGCCAGCAGCCAAGTCTGGGACAGGGGGACTGAAGCTTTCTTT.

The CDR3 is CASSPLLVPRTDTQYF. The CDR3 bases are TGTGCCAGCTCACCACTACTAGTACCTCGTACAGATACGCAGTATTTT. The genes are TRBV18 and TRBJ2-3, with D possibly TRBD2 on 5 matching bases. CDR3 size: 16 residues. Germline-derived CDR1 and CDR2 are KGHSH and LQKENI. Trimming cost V 1 base and J 3 bases, with 14 bases left between them.

The rearrangement uses TRBV15 and TRBJ1-4; D is perhaps TRBD1 (5 bases). CDR1 is LNHNV, CDR2 YYDKDF, per germline (reference sequence). Trimming shortened V by 1 base and J by 3 bases, and 12 bases separated the two germline ends. CDR3 size: 16 residues. In nucleotides, the CDR3 is TGTGCCACCAGCAGAGCACGACAGACTTCTAATGAAAAACTGTTTTTT. Translating it yields CATSRARQTSNEKLFF. Full variable domain (outside the CDR3, taken from reference TRBV15 and TRBJ1-4): DAMVIQNPRYQVTQFGKPVTLSCSQTLNHNVMYWYQQKSSQAPKLLFHYYDKDFNNEADTPDNFQSRRPNTSFCFLDIRSPGLGDTAMYLCATSRARQTSNEKLFFGSGTQLSVL.

The chain links TRBV5-4 to TRBJ2-3, with TRBD1 matching over 11 bases. CDR3 size: 16 residues. J gave up 2 bases and V 0 bases, and 2 bases lay outside the gene matches. Germline CDR1 SGHNT, CDR2 YYREEE (reference sequence). CDR3 sequence: CASSLGDRGFTDTQYF. The CDR3 region has the DNA TGTGCCAGCAGCTTGGGGGACAGGGGGTTCACAGATACGCAGTATTTT. Together with reference TRBV5-4 and TRBJ2-3, the CDR3 gives the full variable domain: ETGVTQSPTHLIKTRGQQVTLRCSSQSGHNTVSWYQQALGQGPQFIFQYYREEENGRGNFPPRFSGLQFPNYSSELNVNALELDDSALYLCASSLGDRGFTDTQYFGPGTRLTVL.

The chain carries TRBV6-2 or TRBV6-3 and TRBJ2-1; D unclear. From germline, CDR1 is MNHEY and CDR2 SVGEGT. The CDR3 length is 15 residues. Trimming removed 0 bases from V and 14 bases from J, with 20 bases in between. The CDR3 DNA reads as TGTGCCAGCAGTTACTCTCGTGATAGCCTGGTGTTAAAGTTCTTC. It yields the protein CASSYSRDSLVLKFF.